This record looks at one TCR beta chain sequence and its context. Between the trimmed V and J ends, which lost 6 bases and 4 bases, there was a span of 7 bases. The CDR3 covers 12 residues. Some clones are missing from TCRdb's copy, which holds only in-frame ones; the method was immunoSEQ multiplex PCR. The sample has 150,000 to 200,000 clones, about nine tenths seen once. The entry originates in a study of T cell responses to AZD1222 COVID-19 vaccine. The receptor comes from an adult in good health. The chain employs TRBV12-3 or TRBV12-4 and TRBJ2-1; no clear D. Specimen: peripheral blood, collected on day 0 of AZD1222 vaccination. The CDR3 loop is CASSPVYNEQFF. CDR3 coding DNA: TGTGCCAGCAGCCCGGTATACAATGAGCAGTTCTTC.